These 26 T cell receptor beta chains were sequenced from one sample in a study of cytomegalovirus exposure and HLA in healthy donors. Profiled with immunoSEQ multiplex PCR; TCRdb holds only in-frame clones, not every one. The sample records some 140,000 clones, roughly 84% being singletons. Input material: PBMCs. These receptors were obtained from a human donor in good health.

This chain connects TRBV28 to TRBJ1-1, with 10 bases fitting TRBD1. The CDR3 extends over 16 amino acids. CDR1 and CDR2 (germline): MDHEN, SYDVKM. J lost 2 bases, V lost 5 bases, and 8 bases had no gene match. The CDR3 spells CASSLGTGAFNTEAFF. CDR3 DNA: TGTGCCAGCAGTCTGGGGACAGGGGCCTTTAACACTGAAGCTTTCTTT. The full variable domain, rest sourced from reference TRBV28 and TRBJ1-1, is DVKVTQSSRYLVKRTGEKVFLECVQDMDHENMFWYRQDPGLGLRLIYFSYDVKMKEKGDIPEGYSVSREKKERFSLILESASTNQTSMYLCASSLGTGAFNTEAFFGQGTRLTVV.

The chain joins TRBV14 to TRBJ2-5, with D possibly matching TRBD2 (5 bases). Trimming took 4 bases from V and 0 from J, leaving 15 bases between them. In germline, CDR1 is SGHDN, CDR2 FVKESK. The CDR3 covers 16 residues. CDR3 protein: CASSPRSRVYQETQYF. The CDR3 coding sequence is TGTGCCAGCAGCCCTCGGTCGAGGGTGTACCAAGAGACCCAGTACTTC. Full variable domain (outside the CDR3, taken from reference TRBV14 and TRBJ2-5): EAGVTQFPSHSVIEKGQTVTLRCDPISGHDNLYWYRRVMGKEIKFLLHFVKESKQDESGMPNNRFLAERTGGTYSTLKVQPAELEDSGVYFCASSPRSRVYQETQYFGPGTRLLVL.

The CDR3: CASSLPPIAYEQYF. The CDR3 nucleotides are TGTGCCAGCAGTCTACCCCCCATCGCCTACGAGCAGTACTTC. The J gene is TRBJ2-7, the V gene TRBV6-5; D remains unclear. The CDR3 runs 14 residues. Germline V CDR1 and CDR2: MNHEY, SVGAGI. The germline V and J ends were trimmed by 5 bases and 2 bases, with 13 bases remaining between them.

This chain joins TRBV6-5 and TRBJ2-3, with D unresolved. This CDR3 has 13 residues. Per germline, CDR1 MNHEY and CDR2 SVGAGI. V was cut by 3 bases and J by 1 base, with 5 bases left in between. This chain's CDR3 is CASSYYGTDTQYF. DNA of the CDR3: TGTGCCAGCAGTTATTATGGCACAGATACGCAGTATTTT.

This clone has just one count. The chain joins TRBV4-1 to TRBJ1-4; 8 nucleotides agree with TRBD1. This CDR3 is 19 amino acids long. The trim removed 4 bases at V and 3 bases at J, leaving 16 bases unmatched. Per the germline V gene, CDR1 is MGHRA and CDR2 is YSYEKL. The CDR3, as DNA: TGCGCCAGCAGCCTCCAGCACGGACAGGGCCGGATCGCTAATGAAAAACTGTTTTTT. As protein: CASSLQHGQGRIANEKLFF.

V usage is TRBV10-1 and J usage is TRBJ2-1; 8 positions match TRBD2. V was pared by 4 bases and J by 5 bases, with 4 bases of the junction left unmatched. The V gene's germline CDR1 is WNHNN and CDR2 SYGVQD (reference sequence). This CDR3 is 14 amino acids long. The CDR3 nucleotides are TGCGCCAGCAGTGGGAGCGGGAGAGACAATGAGCAGTTCTTC. Amino acid sequence: CASSGSGRDNEQFF.

V gene TRBV6-5 combines with J gene TRBJ1-2, with 8 positions matching TRBD1. Germline V gene sequence: CDR1 MNHEY, CDR2 SVGAGI. The CDR3 is 13 residues long. V trimming: 5 bases; J trimming: 4 bases; junction bases outside the gene matches: 3. CDR3 in amino acids: CASSNDRGYGYTF. In DNA, the CDR3 is TGTGCCAGCAGTAACGACAGGGGCTATGGCTACACCTTC.

The chain carries TRBV29-1 and TRBJ2-7, with a possible D match to TRBD1 (6 bases). V lost 1 base to trimming and J lost 5 bases, with 12 bases between them. The V gene's germline CDR1 is SQVTM and CDR2 ANQGSEA. The CDR3 covers 13 residues. The CDR3 sequence: CSVEVGGLNEQYF. The CDR3 DNA sequence: TGCAGCGTTGAAGTAGGGGGTTTAAACGAGCAGTACTTC.

This rearrangement joins TRBV18 to TRBJ1-1; 11 bases map to TRBD1. Per germline, CDR1 KGHSH and CDR2 LQKENI. Trimming at V came to 5 bases and at J to 1 base, leaving 6 bases not matched to a gene. The CDR3 covers 16 residues. The CDR3 nucleotides read TGTGCCAGCTCATTCGGACAGGGGGCTCCGAACACTGAAGCTTTCTTT. Translating gives CASSFGQGAPNTEAFF. The variable domain in full, with the rest retrieved from reference TRBV18 and TRBJ1-1, is NAGVMQNPRHLVRRRGQEARLRCSPMKGHSHVYWYRQLPEEGLKFMVYLQKENIIDESGMPKERFSAEFPKEGPSILRIQQVVRGDSAAYFCASSFGQGAPNTEAFFGQGTRLTVV.

The V gene is TRBV2, the J gene TRBJ2-4; 10 nucleotides align to TRBD2. V dropped 6 bases and J dropped 6; count of bases not matched to a gene: 11. CDR3 length: 16 residues. Per germline, CDR1 SNHLY and CDR2 FYNNEI. The CDR3 reads CASRRASGGRGNIQYF. The CDR3, as DNA: TGTGCCAGCAGGAGGGCTAGCGGGGGCCGGGGAAACATTCAGTACTTC.

V gene TRBV19 combines with J gene TRBJ2-7; 9 nucleotides align to TRBD1. Germline loops: CDR1 LNHDA, CDR2 SQIVND (reference sequence). After removal of 6 bases from V and 4 bases from J, the junction contained 7 bases not matched to a gene. The CDR3 is 14 residues long. The CDR3 DNA follows: TGTGCCAGTAGCAAACAGGGGGCCCCTTACGAGCAGTACTTC. Encoded protein: CASSKQGAPYEQYF.

The chain joins TRBV9 to TRBJ1-2; 9 bases align to TRBD1. The CDR3 spans 17 residues. Losses at the gene ends were 7 bases for V and 1 base for J; bases not matched to a gene: 14. The germline V gene encodes CDR1 SGDLS and CDR2 YYNGEE. CDR3 nucleotide sequence: TGTGCCAGCGCTGGTGGGACAGGGCAGTTGCTTAACTATGGCTACACCTTC. Amino acids: CASAGGTGQLLNYGYTF. The full variable domain, with the rest looked up from reference TRBV9 and TRBJ1-2, is DSGVTQTPKHLITATGQRVTLRCSPRSGDLSVYWYQQSLDQGLQFLIQYYNGEERAKGNILERFSAQQFPDLHSELNLSSLELGDSALYFCASAGGTGQLLNYGYTFGSGTRLTVV.

J is TRBJ1-5 and V is TRBV2; D not resolved. The germline CDR1 and CDR2 sequences are SNHLY and FYNNEI. CDR3 length: 15 amino acids. The V gene lost 3 bases and the J gene lost 4 bases, with 13 bases spanning the gap. CDR3 bases: TGTGCCAGCAGTGAGGACCGACTAGAGAATCAGCCCCAGCATTTT. Its protein product is CASSEDRLENQPQHF.

The V gene is TRBV19, the J gene TRBJ1-1; 7 bases are a match to TRBD1. J lost 3 bases, V lost 5 bases, and 6 bases had no gene match. The CDR3 is made up of 14 amino acids. Germline CDR1 LNHDA, CDR2 SQIVND (reference sequence). The CDR3 sequence is CASSGRQGYTEAFF. CDR3 coding DNA: TGTGCCAGTAGTGGGAGACAGGGATACACTGAAGCTTTCTTT.

This clone was observed once. In the same sample, other DNA sequences code for this CDR3. The rearrangement joins TRBV6-1 to TRBJ2-7; 10 bases are shared with TRBD2. Germline V gives CDR1 MNHNS, CDR2 SASEGT. Unmatched junction bases numbered 2, after V lost 1 base and J lost 2 bases. CDR3 size: 15 residues. The CDR3 DNA follows: TGTGCCAGCAGTGAAGGGCTAGCGGGGGCCTACGAGCAGTACTTC. Translation gives CASSEGLAGAYEQYF.

The chain combines TRBV5-1 with TRBJ2-2; 10 nucleotides align to TRBD2. Trimming cost V 0 bases and J 7 bases; bases outside gene matches: 6. The CDR3 loop spans 16 amino acids. Germline V gene data show CDR1 as SGHRS and CDR2 as YFSETQ. The CDR3 reads CASSLALAGVLGELFF. As DNA, the CDR3 is TGCGCCAGCAGCTTGGCGCTAGCGGGAGTTCTCGGGGAGCTGTTTTTT.

The chain couples TRBV27 to TRBJ2-5; D is unclear. Germline V gene data show CDR1 as MNHEY and CDR2 as SMNVEV (reference sequence). The V and J ends lost 2 bases and 5 bases respectively, with 12 bases between them. This CDR3 contains 14 residues. The CDR3 here is CASSLNNLQETQYF. The CDR3 DNA sequence: TGTGCCAGCAGTTTAAATAACCTCCAGGAGACCCAGTACTTC.

This clone is a singleton in its sample. This rearrangement joins TRBV11-1 to TRBJ2-3, with 7 bases aligning to TRBD2. Germline CDR1 is SGHAT and CDR2 is FQDESV (reference sequence). V shed 2 bases and J 0 bases; nucleotides not matched to a gene: 8. The CDR3 covers 17 residues. This chain's CDR3 is CASSLNLAAISTDTQYF. For the CDR3, the DNA is TGTGCCAGCAGCTTAAACCTAGCGGCCATCAGCACAGATACGCAGTATTTT.

The chain couples TRBV5-1 to TRBJ2-2; D may be TRBD1 (6 bases). The CDR3 runs 15 residues. V lost 0 bases and J lost 6, with 12 bases in between. Germline values: CDR1 SGHRS, CDR2 YFSETQ. CDR3 DNA: TGCGCCAGCAGCTTGGGCGCAGGGGTTCCCGGGGAGCTGTTTTTT. It specifies CASSLGAGVPGELFF.

The V gene is TRBV5-1, the J gene TRBJ2-7; 13 positions agree with TRBD2. This CDR3 is 14 amino acids long. In germline, CDR1 is SGHRS, CDR2 YFSETQ. V lost 7 bases, J lost 2 bases, and 3 bases stayed unmatched. The CDR3 DNA sequence: TGCGCCAGCCGGGGACTAGCGGGAACCTACGAGCAGTACTTC. Its protein is CASRGLAGTYEQYF.

The chain uses TRBV28 and TRBJ2-7, with 7 bases lining up with TRBD2. CDR3 size: 15 residues. With 5 bases clipped from V and 6 bases from J, the junction kept 13 bases outside the gene matches. Per the germline V gene, CDR1 is MDHEN and CDR2 is SYDVKM. The CDR3 region has the DNA TGTGCCAGCAGTCCACGGACTAGGAAAAAGCGCGAGCAGTACTTC. Amino acid sequence: CASSPRTRKKREQYF.

The chain is built from TRBV5-1 and TRBJ2-3, with D maybe TRBD2 (6 bases). Trimming removed 3 bases at V and 4 bases at J, with 12 bases between. Germline CDR1 and CDR2: SGHRS and YFSETQ. This CDR3 has 14 amino acids. DNA of the CDR3: TGCGCCAGCAGCTCGACTAGATCGGCAGATACGCAGTATTTT. Translated: CASSSTRSADTQYF.

The genes are TRBV14 and TRBJ2-3, with 9 positions matching TRBD2. In germline, CDR1 is SGHDN, CDR2 FVKESK. Losses at the gene ends were 1 base for V and 1 base for J; bases not matched to a gene: 15. The CDR3 is 20 residues long. In nucleotides, the CDR3 is TGTGCCAGCAGCCAAGTCTCCAATCTAGCGGGATGGCGTCGCACAGATACGCAGTATTTT. Residues: CASSQVSNLAGWRRTDTQYF.

The chain's CDR3 is CASSLAGGPSGANVLTF. CDR3 sequence (DNA): TGTGCCAGCAGCTTGGCAGGGGGCCCATCTGGGGCCAACGTCCTGACTTTC. This rearrangement joins TRBV5-8 to TRBJ2-6; 8 bases map to TRBD1. Germline-derived CDR1 and CDR2 are SGHTS and YDEGEE. The CDR3 loop spans 17 amino acids. The V and J ends lost 0 bases and 1 base, in that order; junction bases with no gene match: 3. The full variable domain, its missing parts supplied by reference TRBV5-8 and TRBJ2-6, is EAGVTQSPTHLIKTRGQQATLRCSPISGHTSVYWYQQALGLGLQFLLWYDEGEERNRGNFPPRFSGRQFPNYSSELNVNALELEDSALYLCASSLAGGPSGANVLTFGAGSRLTVL.

V usage is TRBV5-1 and J usage is TRBJ1-1; TRBD1 might be the D (5 bases). The V gene's germline CDR1 is SGHRS and CDR2 YFSETQ. This CDR3 has 12 residues. V dropped 0 bases and J dropped 11 bases, with 11 bases sitting between them. In nucleotides, the CDR3 is TGCGCCAGCAGCTTGGGCGCAGGGATGGCTTTCTTT. It yields the protein CASSLGAGMAFF.

The gene calls are TRBV5-1 and TRBJ1-1, with TRBD1 matching over 9 bases. With 7 bases clipped from V and 8 bases from J, the junction kept 9 bases outside the gene matches. Germline values: CDR1 SGHRS, CDR2 YFSETQ. CDR3 length equals 13 residues. CDR3 bases: TGCGCCAGCGGGAGCGGGACAGGGACGGAAGCTTTCTTT. Protein product: CASGSGTGTEAFF.